The 9 T cell receptor beta chains in this list originate from one sample, sequenced in a study of T cells in Graves' hyperthyroidism and ophthalmopathy. RNA transcripts served as the template for amplifying TCR beta CDR3 regions. Carried out on the TCR CDR3, a first-round RT-PCR used the HTBI primer set. TCRdb used MiXCR to reprocess the multiplex PCR reads, holding one entry per CDR3 protein. Seen here are fewer than 900,000 distinct CDR3 sequences, roughly 20% observed once, and the top ten hold 16%. The material sequenced was blood. The source is a woman aged 45-60 years with Graves' hyperthyroidism that later progressed to Graves' ophthalmopathy.

This clonotype was picked up a small number of times. The chain has TRBV4-1 and TRBJ1-1; weak D call: TRBD1 (5 bases). V shed 1 base and J shed 5 bases, with 17 bases lying between them. Germline CDR1 and CDR2: MGHRA and YSYEKL. This CDR3 is built from 16 residues. The CDR3 nucleotides read TGCGCCAGCAGCCAAGTTACAACGACAGCGGTGACTGAAGCTTTCTTT. As protein: CASSQVTTTAVTEAFF.

This clonotype came up many times. The chain has TRBV5-1 and TRBJ1-2; D gene unclear. CDR1 and CDR2 from the germline V gene are SGHRS and YFSETQ. V gave up 4 bases and J gave up 4 bases, with 5 bases separating them. This CDR3 is 11 amino acids long. The CDR3 spells CASSAGYGYTF. For the CDR3, the DNA is TGCGCCAGCAGCGCCGGCTATGGCTACACCTTC.

The rearrangement joins TRBV5-1 to TRBJ1-6; possibly TRBD1 for D (5 bases). CDR3 length: 15 residues. Trimming removed 3 bases from V and 7 bases from J, with 14 bases in between. The germline V gene encodes CDR1 SGHRS and CDR2 YFSETQ. In DNA, the CDR3 is TGCGCCAGCAGCTCGACAGTATTTAGCAATTCACCCCTCCACTTT. This translates into CASSSTVFSNSPLHF.

The V and J genes are TRBV11-2 and TRBJ2-3, with TRBD2 matching over 8 bases. Losses at the gene ends were 0 bases for V and 5 bases for J; bases not matched to a gene: 1. The CDR3 totals 14 residues. CDR1 and CDR2 (germline): SGHAT, FQNNGV. As DNA, the CDR3 is TGTGCCAGCAGCTTAGACGGGGGGGGAGATACGCAGTATTTT. It is translated as CASSLDGGGDTQYF.

The chain couples TRBV18 to TRBJ1-1; D gene ambiguous. V was clipped by 7 bases and J by 6 bases, with 24 bases between them. The length of the CDR3 is 16 residues. The germline V gene encodes CDR1 KGHSH and CDR2 LQKENI. CDR3 residues: CASLPEGSMVTAEAFF. The CDR3 DNA is TGTGCCAGCTTACCGGAAGGGTCTATGGTAACGGCTGAAGCTTTCTTT.

The CDR3 is CASSHSGQHYGYTF. The CDR3 DNA follows: TGTGCCAGCAGCCACTCGGGACAGCACTATGGCTACACCTTC. The chain links TRBV14 to TRBJ1-2, with 7 bases lining up with TRBD1. The J segment lost 3 bases and the V segment lost 3 bases, leaving 4 bases of the junction unmatched. Germline CDR1 is SGHDN and CDR2 is FVKESK. This CDR3 comprises 14 residues.

This sequence joins TRBV20-1 and TRBJ1-5; D remains unclear. This CDR3 is 12 amino acids long. Germline values: CDR1 DFQATT, CDR2 SNEGSKA (reference sequence). The V end lost 3 bases, the J end lost 2 bases, and 5 bases lay between the germline ends. The CDR3 protein is CSASEGNQPQHF. DNA of the CDR3: TGCAGTGCTAGTGAAGGCAATCAGCCCCAGCATTTT.

This rearrangement joins TRBV3-1 to TRBJ2-1; 7 bases fit TRBD1. The junction had 8 bases not matched to a gene; V was cut back by 4 bases and J by 2 bases. Germline V gene lookup returns CDR1 LGHDT and CDR2 YNNKEL (reference sequence). The CDR3 is 16 amino acids. As DNA, the CDR3 is TGTGCCAGCAGCCCGACCGAACAGGGGACCTACAATGAGCAGTTCTTC. It yields the protein CASSPTEQGTYNEQFF.

This clonotype came up many times. The chain carries TRBV2 and TRBJ2-2; D not resolved. V dropped 3 bases and J dropped 4 bases, with 15 bases sitting between them. This CDR3 contains 16 residues. CDR1 is SNHLY and CDR2 is FYNNEI in the germline V gene. CDR3 sequence reads: CASSDTTQLGTGELFF. The CDR3 bases are TGTGCCAGCAGTGATACAACCCAACTTGGCACCGGGGAGCTGTTTTTT.